This T cell receptor beta chain is drawn from a study of Ad26.COV2.S vaccination and SARS-CoV-2 variants. Study-level points and caveats: Across vaccine and placebo recipients, the breadth of non-spike TCRs was similar.

The treatment denotes: roughly 20 received Ad26.COV2.S at low or high dose, single or two shots; roughly five received placebo; per-sample allocation not given. Day 63 after the first injection of vaccine or placebo was the sampling time. The administered vaccine (an Ad26 vector) expressed Wuhan-strain SARS-CoV-2 spike. Germline V gene sequence: CDR1 SGHKS, CDR2 YYEKEE (reference sequence). CDR3 length: 18 residues. Trimming took 2 bases from V and 0 from J; bases not matched to a gene: 10. Only in-frame clones appear in the TCRdb table, and some are missing; sequencing was by immunoSEQ multiplex PCR. The repertoire holds about 390,000 clones, with roughly nine tenths as singletons. As regards this clone: What it binds is not known.

This chain uses TRBV5-5 with TRBJ1-3; TRBD1 agrees at 8 bases. This sequence originates from a person between 18 and 60 years old who received the Ad26.COV2.S COVID-19 vaccine or a placebo. Here the sequenced sample was peripheral blood, taken in a trial of Ad26.COV2.S vaccine versus placebo. Here the CDR3 DNA reads TGTGCCAGCAGCTTAGGACAGGGTGTCCTCAGCTCTGGAAACACCATATATTTT. Residues: CASSLGQGVLSSGNTIYF.